The source of this TCR beta chain is a study of sequential checkpoint blockade in melanoma. About the study: Both treatment sequences were followed by maintenance nivolumab. TCRbeta immunosequencing was performed on DNA from roughly 91 pretreatment melanoma tumor samples. Findings of the study overall: Pretreatment TIL clonality tracked with response in the nivolumab-first arm. Rising tumor T-cell fraction and clonality meant about 30 times likelier benefit.

Repertoires were generated with immunoSEQ multiplex PCR, while TCRdb's copy carries only in-frame clones and drops some. The table lists some 2,400 clones, roughly 28% of them singletons. The V gene's germline CDR1 is MNHGY and CDR2 SAAAGT. The CDR3 extends over 15 amino acids. The J segment lost 0 bases and the V segment lost 6 bases, leaving 7 bases of the junction unmatched. Sample treatment: randomized to nivolumab then ipilimumab (arm A) or the reverse (arm B). This clone was seen more than once but under ten times. Antigen: not known. This specimen was tumor tissue (inferred from file names), taken from a patient given nivolumab and ipilimumab in sequence. The gene calls are TRBV6-8 and TRBJ1-1, with 7 nucleotides matching TRBD1. This TCR came from a human donor with melanoma. In nucleotides, the CDR3 is TGTGCCAGCAGGGGATCGACAGGGATGAACACTGAAGCTTTCTTT. Protein sequence: CASRGSTGMNTEAFF.